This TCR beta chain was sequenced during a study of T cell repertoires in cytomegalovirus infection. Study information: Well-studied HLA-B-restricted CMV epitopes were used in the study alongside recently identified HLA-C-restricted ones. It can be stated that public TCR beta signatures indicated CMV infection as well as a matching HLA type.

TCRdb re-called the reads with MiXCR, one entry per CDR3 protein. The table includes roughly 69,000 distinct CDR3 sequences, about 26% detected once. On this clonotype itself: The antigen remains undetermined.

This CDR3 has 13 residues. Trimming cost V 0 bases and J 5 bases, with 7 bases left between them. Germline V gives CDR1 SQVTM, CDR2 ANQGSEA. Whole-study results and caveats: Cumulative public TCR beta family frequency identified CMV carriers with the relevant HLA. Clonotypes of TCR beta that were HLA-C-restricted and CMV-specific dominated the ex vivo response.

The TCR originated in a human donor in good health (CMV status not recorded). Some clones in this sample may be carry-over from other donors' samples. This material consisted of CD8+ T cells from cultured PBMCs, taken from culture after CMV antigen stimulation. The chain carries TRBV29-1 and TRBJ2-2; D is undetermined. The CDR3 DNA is TGCAGCGTTGAAGATCTTCGGACCGGGGAGCTGTTTTTT. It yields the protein CSVEDLRTGELFF.